This passage covers 3 T cell receptor beta chains from one sample sequenced in a study of human T cells and chemical hapten exposure (dated by TCRdb to the early 2020s). The time point label on this specimen signifies: pre-sensitization, week 0. The treatment or condition label for this specimen denotes: therapeutic diphenylcyclopropenone sensitization with weekly scalp DPC. Libraries were built with RACE. The reads were generated on a NextSeq 500. The public reads were reprocessed in TCRdb via fastp at Q25 and MiXCR, keeping in-frame beta chains. Each CDR3 protein gets just one entry, which takes the most common genes and DNA from the rows behind it. The sample includes around 300,000 distinct CDR3 sequences, with approximately 5.8% observed a single time. The top ten constitute around 8% of the sample. Source: whole blood, taken in connection with sensitization to the hapten diphenylcyclopropenone (DPC). Receptors were obtained from a young woman with alopecia areata. Some clones in this sample may be carry-over from other donors' samples.

This clonotype was counted between two and nine times. The rearrangement uses TRBV7-9 and TRBJ1-4; weak D call: TRBD1 (5 bases). V was clipped by 5 bases and J by 0 bases, with 10 bases between them. The CDR3 length is 15 residues. The germline V gene encodes CDR1 SEHNR and CDR2 FQNEAQ (reference sequence). In nucleotides, the CDR3 is TGTGCCAGCAGCCTGGGGACCGCAACTAATGAAAAACTGTTTTTT. Its protein product is CASSLGTATNEKLFF.

The genes are TRBV7-9 and TRBJ2-3; D tentatively fits TRBD1 or TRBD2 (5 bases each). Germline assignment: CDR1 SEHNR and CDR2 FQNEAQ (reference sequence). The V and J ends lost 1 base and 12 bases respectively, with 14 bases between them. The CDR3 spans 13 residues. The CDR3 loop reads CASSLDDRDVQYF. The CDR3 DNA follows: TGTGCCAGCAGCTTAGACGACCGGGACGTACAGTATTTT.

This chain links TRBV25-1 with TRBJ1-2; the D gene is possibly TRBD1 (5 bases). The CDR3 loop spans 14 amino acids. Germline V CDR1 and CDR2: MGHDK, SYGVNS. Trimming left V 8 bases short and J 4 bases short, with 17 bases between. The CDR3 bases are TGTGCCAGCTCCCAAACTTCGGACATCTATGGCTACACCTTC. Translating gives CASSQTSDIYGYTF.